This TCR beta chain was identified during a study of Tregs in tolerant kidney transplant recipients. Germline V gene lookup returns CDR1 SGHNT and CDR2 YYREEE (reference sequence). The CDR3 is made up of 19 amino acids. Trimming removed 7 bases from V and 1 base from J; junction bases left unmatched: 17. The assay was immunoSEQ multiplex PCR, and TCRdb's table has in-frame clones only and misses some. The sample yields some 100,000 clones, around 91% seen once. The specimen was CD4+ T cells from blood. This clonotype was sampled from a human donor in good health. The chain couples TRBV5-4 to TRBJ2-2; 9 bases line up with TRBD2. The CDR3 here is CASGDSGGHPNENTGELFF. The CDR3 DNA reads TGTGCCAGCGGTGATAGCGGGGGACACCCGAACGAGAACACCGGGGAGCTGTTTTTT.